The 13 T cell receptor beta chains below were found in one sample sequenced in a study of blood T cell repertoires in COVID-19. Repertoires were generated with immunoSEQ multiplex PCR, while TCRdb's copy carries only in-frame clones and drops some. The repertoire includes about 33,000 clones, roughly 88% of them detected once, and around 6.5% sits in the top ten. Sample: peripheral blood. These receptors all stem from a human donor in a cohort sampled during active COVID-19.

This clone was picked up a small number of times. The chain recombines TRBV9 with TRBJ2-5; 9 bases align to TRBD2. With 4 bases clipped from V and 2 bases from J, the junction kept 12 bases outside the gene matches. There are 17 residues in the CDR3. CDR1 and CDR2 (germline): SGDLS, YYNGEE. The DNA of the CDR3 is TGTGCCAGCAGCACGGGACTAGCTAGGGGGGTACAAGAGACCCAGTACTTC. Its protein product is CASSTGLARGVQETQYF.

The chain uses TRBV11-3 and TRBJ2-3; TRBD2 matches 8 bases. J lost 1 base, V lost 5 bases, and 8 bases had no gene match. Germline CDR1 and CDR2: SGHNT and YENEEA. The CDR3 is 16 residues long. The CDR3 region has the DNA TGTGCCAGCAGCAGAGGAACTAGCGGACGCACAGATACGCAGTATTTT. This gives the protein CASSRGTSGRTDTQYF.

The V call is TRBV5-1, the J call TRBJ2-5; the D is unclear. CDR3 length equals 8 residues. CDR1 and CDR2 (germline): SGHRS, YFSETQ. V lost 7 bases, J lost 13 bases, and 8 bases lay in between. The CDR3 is CASPVLYF. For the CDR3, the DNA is TGCGCCAGCCCGGTGCTGTACTTC.

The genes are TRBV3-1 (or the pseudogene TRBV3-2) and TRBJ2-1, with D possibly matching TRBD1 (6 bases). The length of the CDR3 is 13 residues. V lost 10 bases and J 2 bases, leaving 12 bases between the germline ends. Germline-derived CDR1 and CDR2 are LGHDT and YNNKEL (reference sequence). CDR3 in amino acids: CATQGSPYNEQFF. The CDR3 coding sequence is TGTGCCACCCAGGGGTCCCCCTACAATGAGCAGTTCTTC.

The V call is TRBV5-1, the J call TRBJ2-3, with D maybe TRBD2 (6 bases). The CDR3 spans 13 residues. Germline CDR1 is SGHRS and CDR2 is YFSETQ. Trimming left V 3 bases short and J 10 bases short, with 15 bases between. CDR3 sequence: CASSYGLRTAQYF. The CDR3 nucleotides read TGCGCCAGCAGCTATGGACTACGGACGGCGCAGTATTTT.

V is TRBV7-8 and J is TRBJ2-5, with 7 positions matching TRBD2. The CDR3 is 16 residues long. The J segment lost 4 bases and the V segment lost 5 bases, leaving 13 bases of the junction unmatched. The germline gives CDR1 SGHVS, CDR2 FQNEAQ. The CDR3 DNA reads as TGTGCCAGCAGCACGCGTAGTACGGGAGGTAGAGAGACCCAGTACTTC. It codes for CASSTRSTGGRETQYF.

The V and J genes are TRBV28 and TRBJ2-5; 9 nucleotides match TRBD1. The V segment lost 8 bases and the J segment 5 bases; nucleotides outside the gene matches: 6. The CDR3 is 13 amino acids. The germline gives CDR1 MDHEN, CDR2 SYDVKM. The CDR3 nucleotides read TGTGCCAGCTCAAACAGGGGGCTTGAGACCCAGTACTTC. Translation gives CASSNRGLETQYF.

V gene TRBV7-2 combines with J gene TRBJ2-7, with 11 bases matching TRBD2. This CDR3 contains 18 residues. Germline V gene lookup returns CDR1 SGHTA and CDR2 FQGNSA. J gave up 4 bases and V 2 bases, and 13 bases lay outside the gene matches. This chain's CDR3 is CASSLSLALAGGFYEQYF. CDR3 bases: TGTGCCAGCAGCTTATCACTTGCCCTAGCGGGAGGTTTTTACGAGCAGTACTTC. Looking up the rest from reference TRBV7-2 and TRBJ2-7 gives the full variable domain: GAGVSQSPSNKVTEKGKDVELRCDPISGHTALYWYRQSLGQGLEFLIYFQGNSAPDKSGLPSDRFSAERTGGSVSTLTIQRTQQEDSAVYLCASSLSLALAGGFYEQYFGPGTRLTVT.

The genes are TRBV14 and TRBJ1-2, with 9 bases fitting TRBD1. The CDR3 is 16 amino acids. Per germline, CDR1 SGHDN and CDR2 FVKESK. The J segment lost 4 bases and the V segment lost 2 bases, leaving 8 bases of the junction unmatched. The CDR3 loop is CASSQSDRGWIYGYTF. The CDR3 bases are TGTGCCAGCAGCCAATCGGACAGGGGATGGATCTATGGCTACACCTTC.

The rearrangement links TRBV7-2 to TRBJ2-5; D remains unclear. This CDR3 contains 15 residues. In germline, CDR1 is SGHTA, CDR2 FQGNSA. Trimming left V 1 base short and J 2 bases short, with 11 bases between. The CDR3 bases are TGTGCCAGCAGCTTAGGCGGTCAACATCAAGAGACCCAGTACTTC. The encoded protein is CASSLGGQHQETQYF.

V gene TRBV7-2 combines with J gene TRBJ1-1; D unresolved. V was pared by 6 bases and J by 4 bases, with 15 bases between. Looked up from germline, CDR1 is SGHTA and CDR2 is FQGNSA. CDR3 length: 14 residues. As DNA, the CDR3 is TGTGCCAGCAGTCTCCGGCTTGGAGGCACTGAAGCTTTCTTT. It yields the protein CASSLRLGGTEAFF.

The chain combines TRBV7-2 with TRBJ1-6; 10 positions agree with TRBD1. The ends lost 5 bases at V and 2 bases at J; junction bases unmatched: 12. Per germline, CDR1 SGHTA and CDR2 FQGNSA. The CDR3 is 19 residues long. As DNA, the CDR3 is TGTGCCAGCAGCCGTCGAACGGGACAGGGGAGGGCCTATAATTCACCCCTCCACTTT. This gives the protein CASSRRTGQGRAYNSPLHF.

Here the CDR3 reads CASSFRQGGTGELFF. CDR3 nucleotide sequence: TGCGCCAGCAGCTTTAGGCAGGGAGGTACCGGGGAGCTGTTTTTT. V gene TRBV5-1 combines with J gene TRBJ2-2; D is possibly TRBD2 (6 bases). Germline V gives CDR1 SGHRS, CDR2 YFSETQ. V lost 2 bases to trimming and J lost 5 bases, with 13 bases between them. CDR3 size: 15 residues.